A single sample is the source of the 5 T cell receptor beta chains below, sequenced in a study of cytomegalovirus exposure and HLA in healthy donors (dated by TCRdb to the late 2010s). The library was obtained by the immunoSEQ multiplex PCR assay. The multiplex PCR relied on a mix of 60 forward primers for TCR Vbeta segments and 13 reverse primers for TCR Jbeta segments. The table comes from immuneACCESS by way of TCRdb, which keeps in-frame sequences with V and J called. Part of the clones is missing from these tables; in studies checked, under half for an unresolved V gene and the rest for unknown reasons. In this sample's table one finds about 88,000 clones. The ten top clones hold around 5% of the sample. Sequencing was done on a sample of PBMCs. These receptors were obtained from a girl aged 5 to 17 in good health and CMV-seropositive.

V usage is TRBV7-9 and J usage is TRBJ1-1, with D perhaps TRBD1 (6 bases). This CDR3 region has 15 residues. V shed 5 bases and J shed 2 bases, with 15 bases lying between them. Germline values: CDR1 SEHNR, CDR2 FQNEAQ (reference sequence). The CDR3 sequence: CASSPPGDLNTEAFF. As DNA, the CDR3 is TGTGCCAGCAGCCCCCCAGGGGACCTAAACACTGAAGCTTTCTTT.

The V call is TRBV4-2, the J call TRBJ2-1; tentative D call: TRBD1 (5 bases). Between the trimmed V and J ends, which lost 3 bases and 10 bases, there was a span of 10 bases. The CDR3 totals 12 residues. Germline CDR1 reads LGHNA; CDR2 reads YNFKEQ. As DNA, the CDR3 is TGTGCCAGCAGCCACCGACAGAACGAGCAGTTCTTC. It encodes CASSHRQNEQFF.

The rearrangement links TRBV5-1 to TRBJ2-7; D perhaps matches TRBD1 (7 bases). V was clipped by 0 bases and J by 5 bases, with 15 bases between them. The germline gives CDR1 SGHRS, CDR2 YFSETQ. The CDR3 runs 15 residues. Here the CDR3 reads CASSLDDSGGNEQYV. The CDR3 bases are TGCGCCAGCAGCTTGGATGACTCAGGGGGGAACGAGCAGTACGTC.

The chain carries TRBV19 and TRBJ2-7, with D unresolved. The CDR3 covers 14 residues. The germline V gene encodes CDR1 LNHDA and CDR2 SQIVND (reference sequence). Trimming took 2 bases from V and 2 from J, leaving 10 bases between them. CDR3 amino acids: CASSIFGAPYEQYV. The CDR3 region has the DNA TGTGCCAGTAGTATATTCGGAGCCCCCTACGAGCAGTACGTC.

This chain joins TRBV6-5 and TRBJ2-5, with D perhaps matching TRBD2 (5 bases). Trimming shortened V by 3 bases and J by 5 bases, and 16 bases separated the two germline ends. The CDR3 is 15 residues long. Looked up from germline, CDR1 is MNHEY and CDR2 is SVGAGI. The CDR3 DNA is TGTGCCAGCAGTTATGGGCTAGCTGGTACGGAGACCCAGTACTTC. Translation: CASSYGLAGTETQYF.